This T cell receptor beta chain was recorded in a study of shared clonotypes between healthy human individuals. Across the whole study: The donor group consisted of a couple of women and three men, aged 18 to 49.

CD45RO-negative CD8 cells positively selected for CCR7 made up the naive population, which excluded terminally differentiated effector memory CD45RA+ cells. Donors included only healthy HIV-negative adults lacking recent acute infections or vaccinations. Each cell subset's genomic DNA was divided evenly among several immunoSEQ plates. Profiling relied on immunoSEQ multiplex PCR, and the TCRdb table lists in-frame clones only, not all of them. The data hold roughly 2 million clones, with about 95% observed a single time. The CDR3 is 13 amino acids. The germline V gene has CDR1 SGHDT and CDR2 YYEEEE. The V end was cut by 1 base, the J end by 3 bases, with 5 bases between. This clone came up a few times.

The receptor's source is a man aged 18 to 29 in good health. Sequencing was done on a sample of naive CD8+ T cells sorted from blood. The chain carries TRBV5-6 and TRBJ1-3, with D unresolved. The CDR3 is CASSLMGGNTIYF. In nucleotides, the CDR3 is TGTGCCAGCAGCTTGATGGGTGGAAACACCATATATTTT. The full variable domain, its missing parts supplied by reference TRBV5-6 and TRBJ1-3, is DAGVTQSPTHLIKTRGQQVTLRCSPKSGHDTVSWYQQALGQGPQFIFQYYEEEERQRGNFPDRFSGHQFPNYSSELNVNALLLGDSALYLCASSLMGGNTIYFGEGSWLTVV.